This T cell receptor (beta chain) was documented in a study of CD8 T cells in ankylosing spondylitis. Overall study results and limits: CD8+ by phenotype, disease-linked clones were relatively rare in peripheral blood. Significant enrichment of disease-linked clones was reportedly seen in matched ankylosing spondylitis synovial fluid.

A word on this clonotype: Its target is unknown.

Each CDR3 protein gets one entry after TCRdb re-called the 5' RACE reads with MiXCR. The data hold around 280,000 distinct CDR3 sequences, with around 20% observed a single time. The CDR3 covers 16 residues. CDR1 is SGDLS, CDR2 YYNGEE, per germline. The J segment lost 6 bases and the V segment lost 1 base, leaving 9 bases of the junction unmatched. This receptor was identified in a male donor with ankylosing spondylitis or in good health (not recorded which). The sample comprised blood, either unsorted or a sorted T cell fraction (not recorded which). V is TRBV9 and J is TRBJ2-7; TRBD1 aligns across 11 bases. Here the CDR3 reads CASSVRSGTGGGEQYV. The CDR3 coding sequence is TGTGCCAGCAGCGTACGTTCCGGGACAGGGGGTGGCGAGCAGTACGTC.